The 16 T cell receptor beta chains below were found in one sample sequenced in a study of shared clonotypes between healthy human individuals. The assay was immunoSEQ multiplex PCR, and TCRdb's table has in-frame clones only and misses some. The table records some 1.4 million clones, roughly 97% of them present only once. The sequencing sample was made of naive CD4+ T cells sorted from blood. Subset here: CD45RA+ positively selected. The receptor source for this set is a man aged 25 to 40 in good health.

The chain couples TRBV5-6 to TRBJ2-7; 8 bases fit TRBD1. The germline gives CDR1 SGHDT, CDR2 YYEEEE. Trimming cost V 2 bases and J 7 bases; bases outside gene matches: 11. The CDR3 loop spans 15 amino acids. CDR3 nucleotides: TGTGCCAGCAGCTTCCCCGGGACAGGAGAAGTAGAGCAGTACTTC. Encoded protein: CASSFPGTGEVEQYF. The whole variable domain, filled in from reference TRBV5-6 and TRBJ2-7, reads DAGVTQSPTHLIKTRGQQVTLRCSPKSGHDTVSWYQQALGQGPQFIFQYYEEEERQRGNFPDRFSGHQFPNYSSELNVNALLLGDSALYLCASSFPGTGEVEQYFGPGTRLTVT.

Regarding this clone: Other nucleotide sequences in the sample specify the same CDR3. The CDR3 sequence: CASSGPGLNTEAFF. In DNA form, the CDR3 reads TGTGCCAGCTCAGGTCCGGGGCTGAACACTGAAGCTTTCTTT. This chain connects TRBV18 to TRBJ1-1, with D perhaps matching TRBD1 (5 bases). Trimming stripped 5 bases from V and 0 bases from J, with 10 bases between. The CDR3 runs to 14 residues. Germline assignment: CDR1 KGHSH and CDR2 LQKENI. The full variable domain, its missing parts supplied by reference TRBV18 and TRBJ1-1, is NAGVMQNPRHLVRRRGQEARLRCSPMKGHSHVYWYRQLPEEGLKFMVYLQKENIIDESGMPKERFSAEFPKEGPSILRIQQVVRGDSAAYFCASSGPGLNTEAFFGQGTRLTVV.

This clone was recorded only once. Because the CDR3's place on the DNA is in doubt, the DNA is left out and the CDR3 is given as listed by TCRdb. The rearrangement uses TRBV7-6 and TRBJ2-3; no DNA check was done on the table's D call, TRBD2. The CDR3 is 18 residues long, counting both termini. Looked up from germline, CDR1 is SGHVS and CDR2 is FNYEAQ. This CDR3 reads CASSWGLAGASVADTQYF.

The V and J genes are TRBV28 and TRBJ1-1; unclear D gene. V lost 7 bases and J lost 3, with 9 bases in between. Per germline, CDR1 MDHEN and CDR2 SYDVKM. CDR3 length: 12 amino acids. CDR3 residues: CASTTPDTEAFF. The CDR3 DNA reads as TGTGCCAGCACGACCCCGGACACTGAAGCTTTCTTT.

J is TRBJ1-4 and V is TRBV28; D unclear. Germline assignment: CDR1 MDHEN and CDR2 SYDVKM. This CDR3 is built from 14 residues. The V and J ends lost 5 bases and 10 bases respectively, with 17 bases between them. The CDR3 region has the DNA TGTGCCAGCAGTGAGCCCGGCTTAGCGGTAAAACTGTTTTTT. Its protein is CASSEPGLAVKLFF.

V usage is TRBV29-1 and J usage is TRBJ2-7; 8 nucleotides line up with TRBD1. The ends lost 4 bases at V and 2 bases at J; junction bases unmatched: 4. Germline V lookup: CDR1 SQVTM, CDR2 ANQGSEA. The CDR3 runs to 13 residues. The CDR3 nucleotides read TGCAGCGTTGGGACAGGGTCGGCCTACGAGCAGTACTTC. It is translated as CSVGTGSAYEQYF.

V gene TRBV5-1 combines with J gene TRBJ2-3, with TRBD2 matching 10 bases. The CDR3 consists of 17 residues. With V trimmed by 1 base and J by 6 bases, 11 bases remained unmatched. The germline gives CDR1 SGHRS, CDR2 YFSETQ. CDR3 residues: CASSLRRAGGPEDTQYF. CDR3 sequence (DNA): TGCGCCAGCAGCTTGAGACGAGCGGGAGGGCCGGAGGATACGCAGTATTTT.

This chain joins TRBV4-3 and TRBJ1-5, with no clear D. The CDR3 consists of 15 residues. Looked up from germline, CDR1 is LGHNA and CDR2 is YSLEER. Trimming removed 1 base at V and 0 bases at J, with 7 bases between. CDR3 in DNA: TGCGCCAGCAGCCAAGTATGGGATAGCAATCAGCCCCAGCATTTT. The encoded protein is CASSQVWDSNQPQHF.

The chain joins TRBV6-5 to TRBJ1-2, with D uncertain. Germline assignment: CDR1 MNHEY and CDR2 SVGAGI. The CDR3 is 16 residues long. The ends were cut back, 4 bases at V and 3 bases at J, with 18 bases in the middle. The CDR3 DNA follows: TGTGCCAGCAGTTCCCCAGAAGGGCTACTCGACTATGGCTACACCTTC. It specifies CASSSPEGLLDYGYTF.

The rearrangement uses TRBV23-1 and TRBJ2-1; 13 bases fit TRBD2. TRBV23-1 belongs to the ORF category, with a function that is uncertain. J gave up 8 bases and V 4 bases, and 17 bases lay outside the gene matches. The CDR3 extends over 19 amino acids. The CDR3 DNA sequence: TGCGCCAGCAGTCCTTACCTTAGGACTAGCGGGAGATATGGGGATGAGCAGTTCTTC. Translation: CASSPYLRTSGRYGDEQFF.

This rearrangement joins TRBV7-3 to TRBJ2-3; 8 bases map to TRBD2. V was pared by 0 bases and J by 3 bases, with 5 bases of the junction left unmatched. The CDR3 runs 16 residues. CDR1 and CDR2 from the germline V gene are SGHTA and FQGTGA. CDR3 amino acids: CASSLTPGGPTDTQYF. In DNA form, the CDR3 reads TGTGCCAGCAGCTTAACCCCGGGAGGGCCAACAGATACGCAGTATTTT. Variable domain in full (rest from reference TRBV7-3 and TRBJ2-3): GAGVSQTPSNKVTEKGKYVELRCDPISGHTALYWYRQSLGQGPEFLIYFQGTGAADDSGLPNDRFFAVRPEGSVSTLKIQRTERGDSAVYLCASSLTPGGPTDTQYFGPGTRLTVL.

V gene TRBV27 combines with J gene TRBJ2-7, with D perhaps given as TRBD1 or TRBD2 (5 bases each). Germline V CDR1 and CDR2: MNHEY, SMNVEV (reference sequence). The V end lost 3 bases, the J end lost 4 bases, and 16 bases lay between the germline ends. The CDR3 has 15 residues. CDR3 bases: TGTGCCAGCAGTTTTAATCCGGGACGGAGATACGAGCAGTACTTC. Translating it yields CASSFNPGRRYEQYF.

This clone was seen only once. At the DNA level, this CDR3 is encoded by other sequences in the same sample as well. V and J are TRBV15 and TRBJ2-7; maybe TRBD2 (6 bases). The V end was cut by 1 base, the J end by 0 bases, with 10 bases between. The CDR3 spans 15 residues. The germline gives CDR1 LNHNV, CDR2 YYDKDF (reference sequence). CDR3 residues: CATSRGRDSSYEQYF. The CDR3 region has the DNA TGTGCCACCAGCAGAGGGAGGGATAGCTCCTACGAGCAGTACTTC.

This chain's CDR3 is CASSPPLGGYNEQFF. In nucleotides, the CDR3 is TGTGCCAGCAGCCCCCCCCTCGGGGGGTACAATGAGCAGTTCTTC. V usage is TRBV9 and J usage is TRBJ2-1; 7 bases fit TRBD2. This CDR3 region has 15 residues. After removal of 4 bases from V and 4 bases from J, the junction contained 8 bases not matched to a gene. Per the germline V gene, CDR1 is SGDLS and CDR2 is YYNGEE.

The chain recombines TRBV7-9 with TRBJ2-5; 7 bases are shared with TRBD2. From germline, CDR1 is SEHNR and CDR2 FQNEAQ (reference sequence). The V and J ends lost 5 bases and 4 bases, in that order; junction bases with no gene match: 10. This CDR3 comprises 15 residues. This CDR3 reads CASSPTGGGRETQYF. The CDR3 coding sequence is TGTGCCAGCAGCCCCACGGGAGGCGGTAGAGAGACCCAGTACTTC. Full variable domain (rest looked up from reference TRBV7-9 and TRBJ2-5): DTGVSQNPRHKITKRGQNVTFRCDPISEHNRLYWYRQTLGQGPEFLTYFQNEAQLEKSRLLSDRFSAERPKGSFSTLEIQRTEQGDSAMYLCASSPTGGGRETQYFGPGTRLLVL.

In its sample, this clone was seen once. The chain has TRBV6-4 and TRBJ2-7; 7 bases are shared with TRBD2. The ends lost 6 bases at V and 4 bases at J; junction bases unmatched: 6. The CDR3 spans 13 residues. Germline CDR1 is MRHNA and CDR2 is SNTAGT. CDR3 sequence (DNA): TGTGCCAGCAGGGCGGGAGTTTCTTACGAGCAGTACTTC. This gives the protein CASRAGVSYEQYF.